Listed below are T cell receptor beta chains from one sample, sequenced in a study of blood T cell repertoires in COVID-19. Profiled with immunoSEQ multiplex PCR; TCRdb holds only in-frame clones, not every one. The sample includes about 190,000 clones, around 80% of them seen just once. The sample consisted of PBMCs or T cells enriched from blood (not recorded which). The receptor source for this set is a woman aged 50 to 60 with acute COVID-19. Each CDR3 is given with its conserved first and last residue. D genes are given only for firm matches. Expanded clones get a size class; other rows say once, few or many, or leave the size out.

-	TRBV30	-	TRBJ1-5	TGTGCCTGGGGAGGACAGTTTAGCAATCAGCCCCAGCATTTT	CAWGGQFSNQPQHF
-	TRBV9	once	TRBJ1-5	TGTGCCAGCGCTCCCCAGTCTGACTTTAGCAATCAGCCCCAGCATTTT	CASAPQSDFSNQPQHF
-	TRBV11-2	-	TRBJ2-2	TGTGCCAGCCGAAATCGGGACACCGGGGAGCTGTTTTTT	CASRNRDTGELFF
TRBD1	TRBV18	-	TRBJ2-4	TGTGCCAGCTCACGGACAGGGAATGAGGGAGGCATTCAGTACTTC	CASSRTGNEGGIQYF
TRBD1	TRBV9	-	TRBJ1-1	TGTGCCAGCAGCATTACAGGGGGCAGAGGTGAAGCTTTCTTT	CASSITGGRGEAFF
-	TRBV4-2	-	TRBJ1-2	TGTGCCAGCAGCCAAGTCCTAAGTCCTGAAATCTATGGCTACACCTTC	CASSQVLSPEIYGYTF
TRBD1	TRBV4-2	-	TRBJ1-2	TGTGCCAGCAGCCAAGTAGGGACAGCTCCTCTCTATGGCTACACCTTC	CASSQVGTAPLYGYTF
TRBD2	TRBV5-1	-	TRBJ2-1	TGCGCCAGCCAATCCCTAGCGGGGGCCGTCAATGAGCAGTTCTTC	CASQSLAGAVNEQFF
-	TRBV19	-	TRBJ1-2	TGTGCCAGTAGTGAAAACAGGGAGAACTATGGCTACACCTTC	CASSENRENYGYTF
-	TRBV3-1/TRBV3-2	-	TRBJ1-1	TGTGCCAGCAGAGGCGGCACTGAAGCTTTCTTT	CASRGGTEAFF
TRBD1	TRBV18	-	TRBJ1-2	TGTGCCAGCTCACCAGATTTACCGGGACAGGGGGCTTATGGCTACACCTTC	CASSPDLPGQGAYGYTF
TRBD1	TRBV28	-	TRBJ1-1	TGTGCCAGCAGTTCCCCCGCCTCGACAGGGCTCACTGAAGCTTTCTTT	CASSSPASTGLTEAFF
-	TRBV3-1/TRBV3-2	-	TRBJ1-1	TGTGCCAGCAGCCAGGTGGGGGGTGGGACTGAAGCTTTCTTT	CASSQVGGGTEAFF
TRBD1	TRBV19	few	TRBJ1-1	TGTGCCAGTAGTAGGGGGCCGGGACAGGGGGTAACTGAAGCTTTCTTT	CASSRGPGQGVTEAFF
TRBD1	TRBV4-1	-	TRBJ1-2	TGCGCCAGCCGAACCGCACCGGGACAGGGAAACTATGGCTACACCTTC	CASRTAPGQGNYGYTF
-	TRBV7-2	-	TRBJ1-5	TGTGCCAGCAGCCCGGGTCTATATAGCAATCAGCCCCAGCATTTT	CASSPGLYSNQPQHF
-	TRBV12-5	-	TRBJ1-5	TGTGCTAGTGGTTTGGGCGACACACCCAATCAGCCCCAGCATTTT	CASGLGDTPNQPQHF
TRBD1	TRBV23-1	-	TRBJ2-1	TGCGCCAGCAGTCAATCGGAGACAGGGGGCATTAATGAGCAGTTCTTC	CASSQSETGGINEQFF
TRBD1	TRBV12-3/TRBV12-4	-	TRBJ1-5	TGTGCCAGCAGTTTAGGCAGGGGGCTTGGGCATTTT	CASSLGRGLGHF
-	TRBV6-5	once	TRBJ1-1	TGTGCCAGCAGTTATGTGGCAGGGGATTGGGGCACTGAAGCTTTCTTT	CASSYVAGDWGTEAFF
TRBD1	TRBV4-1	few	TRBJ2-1	TGCGCCAGCAGCCAAGGGACAGGGGGTAACTCCTACAATGAGCAGTTCTTC	CASSQGTGGNSYNEQFF
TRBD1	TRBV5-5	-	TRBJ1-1	TGTGCCAGCAGGATAGGGACAGGGTTGAGGGTCGGAGCTTTCTTT	CASRIGTGLRVGAFF
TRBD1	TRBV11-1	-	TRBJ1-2	TGTGCCAGCAGCTCGACCGACAGGGGCTATGGCTACACCTTC	CASSSTDRGYGYTF
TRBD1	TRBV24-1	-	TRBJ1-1	TGTGCCACCAGTGACAACAGGGGGAACACTGAAGCTTTCTTT	CATSDNRGNTEAFF
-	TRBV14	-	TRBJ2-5	TGTGCCAGCAGCCAAGATCCCCGAGGGGAGACCCAGTACTTC	CASSQDPRGETQYF
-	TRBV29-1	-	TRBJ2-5	TGCAGCGTTGCCAGGCCCCAAGAGACCCAGTACTTC	CSVARPQETQYF
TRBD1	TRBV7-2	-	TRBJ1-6	TGTGCCAGCAGCCCACAGGGGCAGGAAAATTCACCCCTCCACTTT	CASSPQGQENSPLHF
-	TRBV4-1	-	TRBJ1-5	TGCGCCAGTAGCCAAGAAGGGGCCGGAGGGCAGCCCCAGCATTTT	CASSQEGAGGQPQHF
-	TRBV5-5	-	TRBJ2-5	TGTGCCAGCAGCTTGGCTAGTCCGGAGACCCAGTACTTC	CASSLASPETQYF
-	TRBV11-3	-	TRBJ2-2	TGTGCCAGCAGCTTAATAGCGGACACCGGGGAGCTGTTTTTT	CASSLIADTGELFF
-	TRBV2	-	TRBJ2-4	TGTGCCAGCAATTTCGCAGGGGGGAGCATTCAGTACTTC	CASNFAGGSIQYF
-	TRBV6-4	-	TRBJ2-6	TGTGCCAGCAGTGAACAGCTCCTCCACTCTGGGGCCAACGTCCTGACTTTC	CASSEQLLHSGANVLTF
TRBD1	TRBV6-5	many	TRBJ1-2	TGTGCCAGCAGTTACACCCGACAGGGGCGTACTGTTGGCTACACCTTC	CASSYTRQGRTVGYTF
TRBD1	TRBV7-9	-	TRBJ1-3	TGTGCCAGCAGCCTAGGGACAGGTGGTGGAAACACCATATATTTT	CASSLGTGGGNTIYF
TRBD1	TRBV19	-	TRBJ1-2	TGTGCCAGTAGTATCCAGGGACAGGGGGTTCCATCTGGTGGCTACACCTTC	CASSIQGQGVPSGGYTF
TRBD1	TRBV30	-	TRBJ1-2	TGTGCCTGGACCCTACGTACGGACAGGGTCAGCTATGGCTACACCTTC	CAWTLRTDRVSYGYTF
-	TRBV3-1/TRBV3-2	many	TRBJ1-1	TGTGCCAGCAGCCAAGATCTTTATGGGACATCGAACACTGAAGCTTTCTTT	CASSQDLYGTSNTEAFF
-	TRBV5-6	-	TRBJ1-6	TGTGCCAGCAGCCCCCTTCCTAATTCACCCCTCCACTTT	CASSPLPNSPLHF
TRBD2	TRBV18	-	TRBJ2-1	TGTGCCAGCTTTTCCGGGACTAGCGGGGTTTCCTACAATGAGCAGTTCTTC	CASFSGTSGVSYNEQFF
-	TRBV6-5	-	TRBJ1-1	TGTGCCAGTAGCTCACGGGGTGAAGCTTTCTTT	CASSSRGEAFF
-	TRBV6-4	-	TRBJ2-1	TGTGCCAGCAGTGACTCGAAAACTAGTGGGATTGAGCAGTTCTTC	CASSDSKTSGIEQFF